These T cell receptor beta chains were read from a single sample in a study of molecular identifiers for immune sequencing clone quantification. TCRdb reprocessed the PCR reads via MiXCR and lists one record per CDR3 protein. This table holds roughly 12,000 distinct CDR3 sequences, under 20% found once. Source material: naive CD8+ T cells from blood, with Jurkat cell RNA spiked in. The source of these receptors is a human donor in good health. Some libraries in this study had Jurkat cell RNA spiked in. The CDR3 runs from the conserved cysteine through the conserved F or W. A D gene is named only where the DNA matches it firmly. Clone sizes are given selectively: once, few, many, or a class where the clone is expanded.

medium-sized TRBD2 TRBJ2-7 TRBV27 CASSLYGGRAYEQYF TGTGCCAGCAGTTTGTACGGCGGGAGGGCCTACGAGCAGTACTTC
medium-sized - TRBJ2-5 TRBV7-9 CASSLWSQETQYF TGTGCCAGCAGCTTATGGAGCCAAGAGACCCAGTACTTC
medium-sized TRBD2 TRBJ2-3 TRBV7-2 CASRSGTSGPTDTQYF TGTGCCAGCAGGAGTGGGACTAGCGGGCCAACAGATACGCAGTATTTT
few - TRBJ1-4 TRBV11-2 CASGLGGIGEKLFF TGTGCCAGCGGCTTAGGGGGGATCGGAGAAAAACTGTTTTTT
many TRBD2 TRBJ2-7 TRBV11-1 CASSSGTSGINEQYF TGTGCCAGCAGCTCCGGGACTAGCGGGATCAACGAGCAGTACTTC
medium-sized TRBD2 TRBJ2-1 TRBV28 CASSSISGSPSNEQFF TGTGCCAGCAGTTCCATTAGCGGGAGCCCATCCAATGAGCAGTTCTTC
few TRBD1 TRBJ2-7 TRBV27 CASSLGQGANEQYF TGTGCCAGCAGTTTAGGGCAGGGGGCTAACGAGCAGTACTTC
medium-sized TRBD2 TRBJ2-4 TRBV4-2 CASSQDMPSGPLAKNIQYF TGTGCCAGCAGCCAAGATATGCCTAGCGGACCCCTAGCCAAAAACATTCAGTACTTC
many - TRBJ2-1 TRBV5-1 CASSLVGGEFVDEQFF TGCGCCAGCAGCTTGGTTGGCGGTGAATTCGTAGATGAGCAGTTCTTC
medium-sized - TRBJ2-2 TRBV23-1 CASSQRWTIAGELFF TGCGCCAGCAGTCAAAGGTGGACTATTGCCGGGGAGCTGTTTTTT
medium-sized TRBD2 TRBJ2-1 TRBV24-1 CATSDLEGGPNEQFF TGTGCCACCAGTGATTTGGAGGGAGGGCCAAATGAGCAGTTCTTC
many TRBD2 TRBJ2-1 TRBV29-1 CSVEAGAGNEQFF TGCAGCGTTGAGGCGGGAGCGGGCAATGAGCAGTTCTTC
medium-sized - TRBJ2-7 TRBV11-3 CASSLIGDEQYF TGTGCCAGCAGCTTAATCGGAGACGAGCAGTACTTC
many TRBD2 TRBJ2-1 TRBV5-1 CASSLTSWNEQFF TGCGCCAGCAGCCTGACTAGCTGGAATGAGCAGTTCTTC
medium-sized - TRBJ2-5 TRBV5-1 CASSLAVGTLLETQYF TGCGCCAGCAGCTTGGCCGTCGGGACCCTTCTGGAGACCCAGTACTTC
- - TRBJ2-3 TRBV29-1 CSVEVADRTNTQYF TGCAGCGTTGAAGTGGCAGACCGCACAAATACGCAGTATTTT
- TRBD1 TRBJ2-1 TRBV5-5 CASSGDSTSYNEQFF TGTGCCAGCAGCGGGGACAGCACCTCCTACAATGAGCAGTTCTTC
once TRBD2 TRBJ2-3 TRBV27 CASGWSGLAGPDTQCF TGTGCCAGCGGTTGGTCGGGACTAGCGGGACCAGATACGCAGTGTTTT
medium-sized - TRBJ1-1 TRBV7-9 CASSSQGDEAFF TGTGCCAGCAGTTCCCAGGGAGATGAAGCTTTCTTT
- TRBD1 TRBJ2-3 TRBV11-2 CASSVLGQGIDTQYF TGTGCCAGCAGCGTTTTGGGACAGGGAATAGATACGCAGTATTTT
many - TRBJ2-3 TRBV6-5 CASSYSASDTQYF TGTGCCAGCAGTTACTCAGCCTCAGATACGCAGTATTTT
medium-sized - TRBJ2-4 TRBV15 CATSREDIQYF TGTGCCACCAGCAGAGAAGACATTCAGTACTTC
medium-sized TRBD1 TRBJ2-2 TRBV2 CASRSYSTGFTGELFF TGTGCCAGCAGGAGTTATTCGACAGGGTTCACCGGGGAGCTGTTTTTT
- - TRBJ2-7 TRBV29-1 CSAQDLYEQYF TGCAGCGCCCAAGATCTGTACGAGCAGTACTTC
- TRBD2 TRBJ2-1 TRBV4-1 CASSQGSGRATNEQFF TGCGCCAGCAGCCAAGGTAGCGGGAGGGCCACCAATGAGCAGTTCTTC
medium-sized - TRBJ2-7 TRBV27 CASSLWGDYEQYF TGTGCCAGCAGCCTGTGGGGCGACTACGAGCAGTACTTC
medium-sized - TRBJ2-4 TRBV11-3 CASSPGTGLAKNIQYF TGTGCCAGCAGCCCCGGCACAGGGTTAGCCAAAAACATTCAGTACTTC
medium-sized - TRBJ2-6 TRBV11-2 CASSLEASYANVLTF TGTGCCAGCAGCTTAGAGGCTTCATACGCCAACGTCCTGACTTTC
- - TRBJ1-5 TRBV27 CASSLRLEGSNRPQHF TGTGCCAGCAGTTTAAGGCTCGAGGGGAGCAATCGGCCCCAGCATTTT
many TRBD2 TRBJ2-1 TRBV4-1 CASSLLAGGPYNEQFF TGCGCCAGCAGCCTCCTAGCGGGAGGTCCCTACAATGAGCAGTTCTTC
- - TRBJ2-7 TRBV19 CACSVIYDGTYEQYF TGTGCCTGTAGTGTCATTTATGACGGAACCTACGAGCAGTACTTC
- - TRBJ1-2 TRBV12-3/TRBV12-4 CASSWDGRNGYTF TGTGCCAGCAGTTGGGACGGGCGGAATGGCTACACCTTC
many TRBD2 TRBJ2-7 TRBV6-2/TRBV6-3 CASSYSSGGYEQYF TGTGCCAGCAGTTATTCTAGCGGTGGCTACGAGCAGTACTTC
few - TRBJ2-5 TRBV28 CASSPGIAEVQETQYF TGTGCCAGCAGCCCTGGGATAGCGGAAGTCCAAGAGACCCAGTACTTC
medium-sized - TRBJ1-2 TRBV30 CAFRERRNYGYTF TGTGCCTTCCGAGAAAGACGGAACTATGGCTACACCTTC
many - TRBJ2-7 TRBV5-1 CASTLGLGAEQYF TGCGCCAGCACCCTGGGGTTGGGGGCCGAGCAGTACTTC
many - TRBJ1-1 TRBV5-6 CASSLGKWSEAFF TGTGCCAGCAGCTTGGGGAAATGGTCTGAAGCTTTCTTT
- - TRBJ2-3 TRBV29-1 CSVDGSLADAQYF TGCAGCGTTGACGGGAGTCTGGCAGATGCGCAGTATTTT
medium-sized - TRBJ2-5 TRBV20-1 CSARVLAVRGETQYF TGCAGTGCTAGAGTGTTGGCGGTCAGGGGCGAGACCCAGTACTTC
many TRBD1 TRBJ1-2 TRBV7-9 CASSFETGGFDGYTF TGTGCCAGCAGCTTTGAGACAGGGGGCTTCGATGGCTACACCTTC
- - TRBJ2-7 TRBV28 CASSLGNPKQYF TGTGCCAGCAGCTTAGGGAACCCTAAGCAGTACTTC
many - TRBJ1-5 TRBV7-9 CASSLAGYDQPQHF TGTGCCAGCAGCTTGGCGGGGTACGATCAGCCCCAGCATTTT
many - TRBJ2-7 TRBV7-8 CASSWTGTNYEQYF TGTGCCAGCAGCTGGACCGGGACAAACTACGAGCAGTACTTC
medium-sized - TRBJ2-7 TRBV4-3 CASSQDGGYEQYF TGCGCCAGCAGCCAAGATGGGGGGTACGAGCAGTACTTC
few - TRBJ2-2 TRBV19 CASTKNTGELFF TGTGCCAGTACCAAGAACACCGGGGAGCTGTTTTTT
medium-sized TRBD2 TRBJ2-3 TRBV20-1 CSARAPGLAGGPDTQYF TGCAGTGCTAGAGCACCGGGACTAGCGGGAGGGCCAGATACGCAGTATTTT
many TRBD2 TRBJ2-1 TRBV11-3 CASSPSGSSYNEQFF TGTGCCAGCAGCCCAAGCGGGAGCTCCTACAATGAGCAGTTCTTC
many - TRBJ1-5 TRBV27 CASSLSGRNQPQHF TGTGCCAGCAGTTTATCGGGGAGGAATCAGCCCCAGCATTTT